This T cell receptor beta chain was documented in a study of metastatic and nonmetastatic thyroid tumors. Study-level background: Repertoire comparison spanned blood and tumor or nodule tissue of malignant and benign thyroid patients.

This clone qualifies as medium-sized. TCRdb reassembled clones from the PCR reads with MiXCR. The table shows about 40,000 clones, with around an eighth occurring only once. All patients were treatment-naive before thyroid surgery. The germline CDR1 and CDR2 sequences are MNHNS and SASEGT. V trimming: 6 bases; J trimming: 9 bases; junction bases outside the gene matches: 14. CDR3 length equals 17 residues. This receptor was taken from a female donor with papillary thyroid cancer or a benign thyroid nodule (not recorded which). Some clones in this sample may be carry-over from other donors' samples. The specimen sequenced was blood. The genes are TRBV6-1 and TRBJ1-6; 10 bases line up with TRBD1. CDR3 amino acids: CASSFSVPGTGASPLHF. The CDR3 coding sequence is TGTGCCAGCAGCTTCTCAGTTCCCGGGACAGGGGCTTCACCCCTCCACTTT.